This is a list of T cell receptor beta chains from one sample in a study of T cells after yellow fever vaccination. TCRdb processed the 5' RACE reads anew with MiXCR; each CDR3 protein has one entry. Of 250,000 to 400,000 distinct CDR3 sequences in the sample, about 4% are singletons; the top ten hold 20% to 25%. The sample was PBMCs, taken 5 days after the yellow fever booster vaccination. The receptors shown here come from a young man who received the YFV17D yellow fever vaccine. Each CDR3 is given with its conserved first and last residue. A D gene is named only where the DNA matches it firmly. For some rows the clone size is stated as once, few or many, or as a class when expanded; others skip it.

v_gene: TRBV2; d_gene: .; j_gene: TRBJ2-1; abundance: .; CDR3aa: CASSDLPGDEQFF; CDR3nt: TGTGCCAGCAGTGATTTGCCAGGGGATGAGCAGTTCTTC
v_gene: TRBV5-8; d_gene: TRBD2; j_gene: TRBJ2-1; abundance: .; CDR3aa: CASSRGSGGLYNEQFF; CDR3nt: TGTGCCAGCAGCCGTGGTAGCGGGGGTCTCTACAATGAGCAGTTCTTC
v_gene: TRBV11-2; d_gene: TRBD2; j_gene: TRBJ2-1; abundance: .; CDR3aa: CASSPRLSSGGENEQFF; CDR3nt: TGTGCCAGCAGCCCTCGCCTCTCTAGCGGGGGGGAAAATGAGCAGTTCTTC
v_gene: TRBV25-1; d_gene: .; j_gene: TRBJ2-4; abundance: few; CDR3aa: CATSWDGLQYF; CDR3nt: TGTGCCACCTCTTGGGACGGGCTTCAGTACTTC
v_gene: TRBV7-2; d_gene: TRBD1; j_gene: TRBJ1-2; abundance: many; CDR3aa: CASIQAPTGFRNYGYTF; CDR3nt: TGTGCCAGCATCCAGGCCCCGACAGGGTTTCGAAACTATGGCTACACCTTC
v_gene: TRBV24-1; d_gene: .; j_gene: TRBJ2-2; abundance: .; CDR3aa: CATSDPTGHGELFF; CDR3nt: TGTGCCACCAGTGACCCGACAGGTCACGGGGAGCTGTTTTTT
v_gene: TRBV4-3; d_gene: .; j_gene: TRBJ1-2; abundance: many; CDR3aa: CASSQLGGTNYGYTF; CDR3nt: TGCGCCAGCAGCCAACTCGGAGGGACTAACTATGGCTACACCTTC
v_gene: TRBV19; d_gene: .; j_gene: TRBJ1-2; abundance: few; CDR3aa: CASSLPGAGPYYGYTF; CDR3nt: TGTGCCAGTAGCCTCCCCGGGGCAGGGCCGTACTATGGCTACACCTTC
v_gene: TRBV12-3/TRBV12-4; d_gene: .; j_gene: TRBJ1-4; abundance: many; CDR3aa: CASSFGSEKLFF; CDR3nt: TGTGCCAGCAGTTTTGGGTCTGAAAAACTGTTTTTT
v_gene: TRBV5-1; d_gene: TRBD2; j_gene: TRBJ2-3; abundance: many; CDR3aa: CASSLGLADYTDTQYF; CDR3nt: TGCGCCAGCAGCTTGGGCCTAGCGGATTACACAGATACGCAGTATTTT
v_gene: TRBV28; d_gene: TRBD1; j_gene: TRBJ2-1; abundance: many; CDR3aa: CASSLATGGRYNEQFF; CDR3nt: TGTGCCAGCAGTTTAGCGACAGGGGGGCGATACAATGAGCAGTTCTTC
v_gene: TRBV6-1; d_gene: TRBD1; j_gene: TRBJ1-4; abundance: .; CDR3aa: CASSVSRSLDRVKLFF; CDR3nt: TGTGCCAGCAGTGTTTCGCGCTCACTCGACAGGGTCAAACTGTTTTTT
v_gene: TRBV12-3/TRBV12-4; d_gene: TRBD1; j_gene: TRBJ1-1; abundance: .; CDR3aa: CASRTGGHTEAFF; CDR3nt: TGTGCCAGCAGGACAGGGGGGCACACTGAAGCTTTCTTT
v_gene: TRBV10-3; d_gene: TRBD1; j_gene: TRBJ2-1; abundance: .; CDR3aa: CAIKGGAYNEQFF; CDR3nt: TGTGCCATTAAAGGGGGCGCTTACAATGAGCAGTTCTTC
v_gene: TRBV5-1; d_gene: .; j_gene: TRBJ2-7; abundance: few; CDR3aa: CASSPRWDLSYEQYF; CDR3nt: TGCGCCAGCAGCCCCAGATGGGACCTATCCTACGAGCAGTACTTC
v_gene: TRBV24-1; d_gene: TRBD1; j_gene: TRBJ2-1; abundance: few; CDR3aa: CATSDLKRDRVANEQFF; CDR3nt: TGTGCCACCAGTGATTTAAAGCGGGACAGGGTAGCCAATGAGCAGTTCTTC
v_gene: TRBV11-2; d_gene: .; j_gene: TRBJ1-6; abundance: few; CDR3aa: CASSLEGDSPLHF; CDR3nt: TGTGCCAGCAGCTTGGAAGGAGATTCACCCCTCCACTTT